These 24 T cell receptor beta chains were all obtained from the same sample, sequenced in a study of blood T cell repertoires in COVID-19. Sequenced by immunoSEQ multiplex PCR; TCRdb stores in-frame clones only, minus some. The sample records roughly 57,000 clones, over 75% being singletons. Sequencing was performed on peripheral blood. The source is a man older than 75 with acute or convalescent COVID-19.

This clone came up once. The chain carries TRBV29-1 and TRBJ2-5, with TRBD2 identical over 9 bases. Germline V gene lookup returns CDR1 SQVTM and CDR2 ANQGSEA. The CDR3 extends over 12 amino acids. Trimming took 2 bases from V and 9 from J; bases not matched to a gene: 4. The CDR3 DNA follows: TGCAGCGTTGAACTAGCGGGATTACCCCAGTACTTC. Its protein product is CSVELAGLPQYF.

DNA of the CDR3: TGTGCCAGCTCACCAGGACAACTTAGCAATCAGCCCCAGCATTTT. Protein sequence: CASSPGQLSNQPQHF. The gene calls are TRBV18 and TRBJ1-5; D might be TRBD1 (5 bases). Deletions cut 2 bases from V and 0 bases from J, with 8 bases between. Germline V gene sequence: CDR1 KGHSH, CDR2 LQKENI. The CDR3 totals 15 residues. Together with reference TRBV18 and TRBJ1-5, the CDR3 gives the full variable domain: NAGVMQNPRHLVRRRGQEARLRCSPMKGHSHVYWYRQLPEEGLKFMVYLQKENIIDESGMPKERFSAEFPKEGPSILRIQQVVRGDSAAYFCASSPGQLSNQPQHFGDGTRLSIL.

The V gene is TRBV9, the J gene TRBJ2-3, with 8 bases lining up with TRBD1. Germline CDR1 reads SGDLS; CDR2 reads YYNGEE. The CDR3 length is 17 residues. V lost 0 bases and J lost 0; bases outside the gene matches: 6. This chain's CDR3 is CASSVGGRGPSTDTQYF. CDR3 nucleotide sequence: TGTGCCAGCAGCGTAGGGGGCAGGGGGCCAAGCACAGATACGCAGTATTTT. Looking up the rest from reference TRBV9 and TRBJ2-3 gives the full variable domain: DSGVTQTPKHLITATGQRVTLRCSPRSGDLSVYWYQQSLDQGLQFLIQYYNGEERAKGNILERFSAQQFPDLHSELNLSSLELGDSALYFCASSVGGRGPSTDTQYFGPGTRLTVL.

This clone was observed once. The V call is TRBV5-1, the J call TRBJ1-5, with TRBD1 matching over 9 bases. Germline V lookup: CDR1 SGHRS, CDR2 YFSETQ. This CDR3 comprises 18 residues. The trim removed 0 bases at V and 2 bases at J, leaving 9 bases unmatched. CDR3 region: CASSLEPTGGAGNQPQHF. For the CDR3, the DNA is TGCGCCAGCAGCTTGGAGCCAACAGGGGGCGCGGGCAATCAGCCCCAGCATTTT.

The rearrangement joins TRBV2 to TRBJ2-5; 8 bases fit TRBD1. Germline CDR1 is SNHLY and CDR2 is FYNNEI. J was trimmed by 5 bases and V by 5 bases; bases with no gene match: 7. The CDR3 extends over 14 amino acids. CDR3 sequence: CASSPGGAGETQYF. CDR3 coding DNA: TGTGCCAGCAGTCCAGGGGGCGCAGGGGAGACCCAGTACTTC. The whole variable domain, filled in from reference TRBV2 and TRBJ2-5, reads EPEVTQTPSHQVTQMGQEVILRCVPISNHLYFYWYRQILGQKVEFLVSFYNNEISEKSEIFDDQFSVERPDGSNFTLKIRSTKLEDSAMYFCASSPGGAGETQYFGPGTRLLVL.

This rearrangement joins TRBV7-7 to TRBJ2-5; no clear D. Germline V gene data show CDR1 as SSHAT and CDR2 as FNYEAQ (reference sequence). The CDR3 sequence is 14 residues long. V dropped 4 bases and J dropped 5 bases, with 14 bases sitting between them. CDR3 DNA: TGTGCCAGCAGCTCCAATGGGCCTCGGGAGACCCAGTACTTC. Translating it yields CASSSNGPRETQYF.

CDR3 DNA: TGTGCCAGCAGCCTCCAACAGGGCTCCTATGGCTACACCTTC. Its protein is CASSLQQGSYGYTF. This chain uses TRBV3-1 (or the pseudogene TRBV3-2) with TRBJ1-2; the D gene is possibly TRBD1 (6 bases). CDR3 length: 14 amino acids. The germline gives CDR1 LGHDT, CDR2 YNNKEL (reference sequence). V was clipped by 4 bases and J by 4 bases, with 13 bases between them.

This chain joins TRBV9 and TRBJ1-2; the D gene is possibly TRBD1 (6 bases). CDR3 length equals 18 residues. Trimming removed 4 bases at V and 6 bases at J, with 28 bases between. Germline V gene data show CDR1 as SGDLS and CDR2 as YYNGEE. CDR3 sequence: CASSPSPSALQGQDGYTF. CDR3 sequence (DNA): TGTGCCAGCAGCCCCTCACCGAGCGCCTTGCAGGGGCAGGATGGCTACACCTTC.

V gene TRBV4-1 combines with J gene TRBJ1-2; D not certain. V was clipped by 0 bases and J by 4 bases, with 15 bases between them. This CDR3 is 16 amino acids long. Germline assignment: CDR1 MGHRA and CDR2 YSYEKL. Written as DNA, the CDR3 is TGCGCCAGCAGCCAAGATGGTCGCTTCCGAGGCTATGGCTACACCTTC. The encoded protein is CASSQDGRFRGYGYTF.

The rearrangement joins TRBV19 to TRBJ2-7; the D gene is possibly TRBD1 (5 bases). CDR3 length: 14 amino acids. The V gene lost 1 base and the J gene lost 2 bases, with 9 bases spanning the gap. Germline V gene data show CDR1 as LNHDA and CDR2 as SQIVND (reference sequence). The CDR3, as DNA: TGTGCCAGTAGTATAGGGGGCAGGCCCTACGAGCAGTACTTC. It codes for CASSIGGRPYEQYF.

This clone was seen only once. The CDR3: CATSRGNRHGRGANVLTF. The CDR3, as DNA: TGTGCCACCAGCAGAGGGAACCGACACGGGAGGGGGGCCAACGTCCTGACTTTC. The chain joins TRBV15 to TRBJ2-6; 7 bases agree with TRBD2. Trimming at V came to 1 base and at J to 4 bases, leaving 10 bases not matched to a gene. The CDR3 has 18 residues. From germline, CDR1 is LNHNV and CDR2 YYDKDF (reference sequence).

This clone has only one observation. The genes are TRBV30 and TRBJ1-1; 7 nucleotides line up with TRBD1. From germline, CDR1 is GTSNPN and CDR2 SVGIG (reference sequence). The V and J ends lost 4 bases and 5 bases, in that order; junction bases with no gene match: 10. This CDR3 is 14 amino acids long. The CDR3 protein is CAWIKKGAKTEAFF. CDR3 sequence (DNA): TGTGCCTGGATCAAAAAGGGGGCGAAAACTGAAGCTTTCTTT.

This sequence joins TRBV10-3 and TRBJ2-1; D possibly corresponds to TRBD2 (6 bases). This CDR3 contains 12 residues. V lost 10 bases and J 7 bases, leaving 14 bases between the germline ends. In germline, CDR1 is ENHRY, CDR2 SYGVKD. CDR3 bases: TGTGCCACCGGGACTGGGGGGAATGAGCAGTTCTTC. It codes for CATGTGGNEQFF.

This sequence joins TRBV19 and TRBJ1-2, with 9 bases fitting TRBD1. Germline lookup yields CDR1 LNHDA and CDR2 SQIVND (reference sequence). The trim removed 6 bases at V and 7 bases at J, leaving 6 bases unmatched. The CDR3 runs to 13 residues. CDR3 sequence reads: CASRVQGAGGYTF. DNA of the CDR3: TGTGCCAGTAGGGTACAGGGGGCGGGTGGCTACACCTTC.

This chain links TRBV7-6 with TRBJ2-7, with a tentative D call TRBD1 (5 bases). CDR1 and CDR2 (germline): SGHVS, FNYEAQ. The ends were cut back, 0 bases at V and 2 bases at J, with 11 bases in the middle. This CDR3 is built from 15 residues. The CDR3: CASSLASQGPYEQYF. In nucleotides, the CDR3 is TGTGCCAGCAGCTTAGCCTCCCAGGGCCCCTACGAGCAGTACTTC.

The V and J genes are TRBV6-5 and TRBJ1-1, with D tentatively TRBD1 (6 bases). Trimming left V 5 bases short and J 2 bases short, with 9 bases between. CDR3 length: 13 amino acids. The germline V gene has CDR1 MNHEY and CDR2 SVGAGI. The CDR3 DNA reads as TGTGCCAGCAGTAGGACAGACAACACTGAAGCTTTCTTT. Protein: CASSRTDNTEAFF.

The chain is built from TRBV19 and TRBJ2-2; 9 nucleotides match TRBD1. Germline loops: CDR1 LNHDA, CDR2 SQIVND (reference sequence). With 4 bases clipped from V and 6 bases from J, the junction kept 9 bases outside the gene matches. The CDR3 is 16 amino acids. CDR3 protein: CASSNTGTGQAGELFF. The CDR3 region has the DNA TGTGCCAGTAGTAATACCGGGACAGGGCAGGCCGGGGAGCTGTTTTTT.

V is TRBV5-6 and J is TRBJ1-2, with D tentatively TRBD1 (6 bases). There are 13 residues in the CDR3. CDR1 and CDR2 from the germline V gene are SGHDT and YYEEEE. V dropped 4 bases and J dropped 6 bases, with 13 bases sitting between them. The chain's CDR3 is CASSPQGGDGYTF. The DNA of the CDR3 is TGTGCCAGCAGCCCACAGGGTGGAGATGGCTACACCTTC.

This chain connects TRBV7-2 to TRBJ2-6; TRBD2 is a possible D gene (6 bases). Germline lookup yields CDR1 SGHTA and CDR2 FQGNSA. The CDR3 is 19 amino acids. Trimming removed 8 bases at V and 0 bases at J, with 23 bases between. The CDR3 region has the DNA TGTGCCAGCCTTGAACTGGCGAGGCGGGACCTCTCTGGGGCCAACGTCCTGACTTTC. It encodes CASLELARRDLSGANVLTF.

There are a few counts of this clone. The chain joins TRBV15 to TRBJ2-1, with 13 bases matching TRBD2. The CDR3 covers 18 residues. Germline lookup yields CDR1 LNHNV and CDR2 YYDKDF (reference sequence). The junction had 6 bases not matched to a gene; V was cut back by 0 bases and J by 4 bases. In nucleotides, the CDR3 is TGTGCCACCAGCAGAGATAAGCGACTAGCGGGGGGTTACAATGAGCAGTTCTTC. This gives the protein CATSRDKRLAGGYNEQFF. Full variable domain (outside the CDR3, taken from reference TRBV15 and TRBJ2-1): DAMVIQNPRYQVTQFGKPVTLSCSQTLNHNVMYWYQQKSSQAPKLLFHYYDKDFNNEADTPDNFQSRRPNTSFCFLDIRSPGLGDTAMYLCATSRDKRLAGGYNEQFFGPGTRLTVL.

This rearrangement joins TRBV10-3 to TRBJ2-5, with D possibly TRBD1 on 6 matching bases. Looked up from germline, CDR1 is ENHRY and CDR2 is SYGVKD. The CDR3 covers 16 residues. Between the trimmed V and J ends, which lost 6 bases and 4 bases, there was a span of 21 bases. CDR3 loop: CAISAGTHHIGETQYF. The DNA of the CDR3 is TGTGCCATCAGCGCCGGGACACATCATATCGGAGAGACCCAGTACTTC.

The V gene is TRBV5-4, the J gene TRBJ2-3; TRBD2 agrees at 13 bases. The CDR3 contains 17 residues. Germline lookup yields CDR1 SGHNT and CDR2 YYREEE (reference sequence). V lost 4 bases, J lost 2 bases, and 7 bases stayed unmatched. Here the CDR3 DNA reads TGTGCCAGCAGCCGTAGACTAGCGGGGGGTTCCACAGATACGCAGTATTTT. This codes for CASSRRLAGGSTDTQYF.

The J gene is TRBJ2-5, the V gene TRBV19; 7 nucleotides line up with TRBD1. Per germline, CDR1 LNHDA and CDR2 SQIVND (reference sequence). Trimming cost V 4 bases and J 2 bases; bases outside gene matches: 13. The CDR3 extends over 17 amino acids. CDR3 region: CASSTLSGTAFQETQYF. CDR3 sequence (DNA): TGTGCCAGTAGTACTCTATCCGGGACAGCCTTTCAAGAGACCCAGTACTTC.

V gene TRBV7-2 combines with J gene TRBJ1-1; D uncertain. The CDR3 contains 15 residues. V lost 5 bases, J lost 4 bases, and 17 bases lay in between. Germline V CDR1 and CDR2: SGHTA, FQGNSA. This CDR3 is CASSLPTGGGTEAFF. Written as DNA, the CDR3 is TGTGCCAGCAGCCTCCCCACGGGAGGCGGCACTGAAGCTTTCTTT.